This T cell receptor (beta chain) was identified in a study of cytotoxic CD8 clonotypes in ibrutinib-treated CLL. Study-wide results and limits: Among the clonotypes, public ones were uncommon and contracted or held stable on treatment.

Notes on this clone: Its antigen remains unknown.

Germline CDR1 is SEHNR and CDR2 is FQNEAQ (reference sequence). With 7 bases clipped from V and 8 bases from J, the junction kept 8 bases outside the gene matches. The CDR3 loop spans 13 amino acids. Sequencing used immunoSEQ multiplex PCR; TCRdb keeps in-frame clones, though not all of them. This sample has 75,000 to 90,000 clones, with around four fifths found just once. Source: PBMCs, taken after 24 months of ibrutinib treatment. The receptor comes from a human donor with chronic lymphocytic leukemia. The chain has TRBV7-9 and TRBJ2-1; 7 bases are shared with TRBD2. The CDR3 protein is CASTQGGLHEQFF. In nucleotides, the CDR3 is TGTGCCAGCACCCAGGGAGGGCTACATGAGCAGTTCTTC.